These T cell receptor beta chains were read from a single sample in a study of T cell repertoires in cytomegalovirus infection. Via MiXCR, TCRdb re-called the reads, giving one row per CDR3 protein. The repertoire has about 180,000 distinct CDR3 sequences, around 15% of them found once; the top ten carry 25% to 30%. Material: PBMCs. These receptors were obtained from a human donor in good health (CMV status not recorded). Some clones in this sample may be carry-over from other donors' samples. Each CDR3 is given with its conserved first and last residue. Each record gives: J gene, D gene, V gene, clone size, CDR3 protein, CDR3 DNA. D genes are given only for firm matches. A row's size may be missing; if present it is once, few, many or a size class.

TRBJ2-1	.	TRBV7-9	.	CAPSGEQFF	TGTGCCCCCAGTGGAGAGCAGTTCTTC
TRBJ1-1	TRBD1	TRBV12-3/TRBV12-4	.	CASSSRTGSNTEAFF	TGTGCCAGCAGTTCAAGGACAGGATCGAACACTGAAGCTTTCTTT
TRBJ1-2	TRBD1	TRBV29-1	many	CSVDRGGGYGYTF	TGCAGCGTCGACAGGGGTGGGGGCTATGGCTACACCTTC
TRBJ2-7	TRBD2	TRBV28	many	CASSPLTGGPRDEQYF	TGTGCCAGCAGTCCTCTCACGGGAGGGCCGCGGGACGAGCAGTACTTC
TRBJ1-1	TRBD1	TRBV20-1	.	CSARPPDRGILIEAFF	TGCAGTGCTAGACCCCCGGACAGGGGGATATTAATTGAAGCTTTCTTT
TRBJ2-7	TRBD2	TRBV5-6	.	CASSRTGYSGRASRVYEQYF	TGTGCCAGCAGCCGGACAGGGTATAGCGGGAGGGCCAGTAGGGTCTACGAGCAGTACTTC
TRBJ1-3	TRBD1	TRBV12-3/TRBV12-4	.	CASSLGGDRSGNTIYF	TGTGCCAGCAGTTTAGGTGGGGACAGATCTGGAAACACCATATATTTT
TRBJ1-4	TRBD1	TRBV7-9	.	CASSVDRMGEKLFF	TGTGCCAGCAGCGTGGACAGGATGGGTGAAAAACTGTTTTTT
TRBJ2-7	.	TRBV29-1	few	CSAVEALGSSYEQYF	TGCAGCGCCGTGGAGGCCTTGGGTTCCTCCTACGAGCAGTACTTC
TRBJ2-1	TRBD1	TRBV27	few	CASSWGQVYNEQFF	TGTGCCAGCAGTTGGGGACAGGTCTACAATGAGCAGTTCTTC
TRBJ1-2	.	TRBV20-1	many	CSARDSPRGQTTRFGGYTF	TGCAGTGCTAGAGATAGTCCACGTGGACAGACAACCCGTTTTGGTGGCTACACCTTC
TRBJ2-1	.	TRBV6-2/TRBV6-3	many	CASSSIDSYNEQFF	TGTGCCAGCAGCTCTATCGACTCCTACAATGAGCAGTTCTTC
TRBJ2-7	.	TRBV6-2/TRBV6-3	few	CASCSWADYEQYF	TGTGCCAGCTGTTCCTGGGCGGACTACGAGCAGTACTTC
TRBJ2-3	.	TRBV14	.	CASSQAMGTQYF	TGTGCCAGCAGCCAAGCCATGGGTACGCAGTATTTT
TRBJ1-4	TRBD1	TRBV5-6	few	CASSLRDRGRREKLFF	TGTGCCAGCAGCTTGAGGGACAGGGGACGGCGGGAAAAACTGTTTTTT
TRBJ2-2	.	TRBV19	.	CASSNGGRITGELFF	TGTGCCAGTAGTAATGGGGGGCGAATCACCGGGGAGCTGTTTTTT
TRBJ2-2	.	TRBV6-1	few	CASRAQATGELFF	TGTGCCAGCAGGGCTCAGGCCACCGGGGAGCTGTTTTTT
TRBJ2-7	TRBD1	TRBV28	.	CASSFKKGQGAYEQYF	TGTGCCAGCAGTTTTAAAAAGGGGCAGGGGGCCTACGAGCAGTACTTC
TRBJ2-7	.	TRBV2	.	CASRDREQYF	TGTGCCAGCAGAGACAGGGAGCAGTACTTC
TRBJ2-7	.	TRBV19	few	CASSIAGTSYEQYF	TGTGCCAGTAGTATAGCAGGGACCTCCTACGAGCAGTACTTC
TRBJ1-2	.	TRBV10-3	many	CAITEGTFYGYTF	TGTGCCATCACCGAGGGAACCTTCTATGGCTACACCTTC
TRBJ1-1	.	TRBV7-8	many	CASSLGLGTEAFF	TGTGCCAGCAGCTTAGGTCTGGGCACTGAAGCTTTCTTT
TRBJ2-3	TRBD2	TRBV7-4	.	CASSPTSASTDTQYF	TGTGCCAGCAGTCCGACTAGCGCTAGCACAGATACGCAGTATTTT
TRBJ2-2	.	TRBV7-9	.	CASSDKVGQANTGELFF	TGTGCCAGCAGCGACAAGGTTGGACAAGCGAACACCGGGGAGCTGTTTTTT
TRBJ2-7	.	TRBV4-2	few	CASSQTGRSYEQYF	TGTGCCAGCAGCCAGACGGGACGATCCTACGAGCAGTACTTC
TRBJ2-5	TRBD2	TRBV6-5	few	CASNPWGAGAQETQYF	TGTGCCAGCAATCCCTGGGGAGCGGGGGCCCAAGAGACCCAGTACTTC
TRBJ2-2	TRBD1	TRBV7-2	few	CASSHDRGPGTGELFF	TGTGCCAGCAGCCATGACAGGGGGCCGGGCACCGGGGAGCTGTTTTTT